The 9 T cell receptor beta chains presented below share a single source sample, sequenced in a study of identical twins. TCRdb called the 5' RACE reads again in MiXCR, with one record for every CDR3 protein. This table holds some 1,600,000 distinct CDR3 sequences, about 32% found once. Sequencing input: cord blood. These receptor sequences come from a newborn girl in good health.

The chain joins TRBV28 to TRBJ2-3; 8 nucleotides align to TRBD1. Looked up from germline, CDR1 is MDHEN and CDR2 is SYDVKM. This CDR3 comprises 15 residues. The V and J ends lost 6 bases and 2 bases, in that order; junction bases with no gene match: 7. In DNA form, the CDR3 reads TGTGCCAGCAGGGGGGGACAGGTTAACACAGATACGCAGTATTTT. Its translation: CASRGGQVNTDTQYF.

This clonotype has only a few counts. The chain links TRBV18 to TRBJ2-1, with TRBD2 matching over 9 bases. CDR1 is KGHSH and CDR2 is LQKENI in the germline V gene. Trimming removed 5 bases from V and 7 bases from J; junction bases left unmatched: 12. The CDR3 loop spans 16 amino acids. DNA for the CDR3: TGTGCCAGCTCATCATTAGCGGGAGTTAATATGAATGAGCAGTTCTTC. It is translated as CASSSLAGVNMNEQFF. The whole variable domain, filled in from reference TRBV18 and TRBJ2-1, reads NAGVMQNPRHLVRRRGQEARLRCSPMKGHSHVYWYRQLPEEGLKFMVYLQKENIIDESGMPKERFSAEFPKEGPSILRIQQVVRGDSAAYFCASSSLAGVNMNEQFFGPGTRLTVL.

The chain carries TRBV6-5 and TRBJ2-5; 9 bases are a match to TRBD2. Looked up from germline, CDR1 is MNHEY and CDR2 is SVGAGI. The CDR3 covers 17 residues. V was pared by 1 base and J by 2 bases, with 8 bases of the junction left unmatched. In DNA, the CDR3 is TGTGCCAGCAGTTACTTTGCCCCTCTAGCGGGGCAAGAGACCCAGTACTTC. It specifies CASSYFAPLAGQETQYF.

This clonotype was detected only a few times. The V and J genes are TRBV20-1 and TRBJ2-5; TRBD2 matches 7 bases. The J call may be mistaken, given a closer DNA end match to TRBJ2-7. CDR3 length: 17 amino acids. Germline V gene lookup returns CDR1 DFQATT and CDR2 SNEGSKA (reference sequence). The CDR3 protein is CSARPTGLTGVGHEQYF. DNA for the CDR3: TGCAGTGCTAGACCAACGGGACTAACGGGAGTTGGCCACGAGCAGTACTTC.

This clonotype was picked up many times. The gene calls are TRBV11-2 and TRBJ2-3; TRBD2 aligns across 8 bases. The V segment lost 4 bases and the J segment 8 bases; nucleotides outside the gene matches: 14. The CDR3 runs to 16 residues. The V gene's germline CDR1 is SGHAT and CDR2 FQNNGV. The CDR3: CASSSTTGTRSVTQYF. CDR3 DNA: TGTGCCAGCAGCTCCACCACCGGGACTAGATCAGTTACGCAGTATTTT.

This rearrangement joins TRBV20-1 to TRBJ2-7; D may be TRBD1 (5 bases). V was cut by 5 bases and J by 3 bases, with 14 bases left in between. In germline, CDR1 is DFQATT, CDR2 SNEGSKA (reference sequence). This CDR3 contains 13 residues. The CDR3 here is CSAFRVFNYEQYF. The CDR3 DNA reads TGCAGTGCTTTCAGGGTATTCAACTACGAGCAGTACTTC.

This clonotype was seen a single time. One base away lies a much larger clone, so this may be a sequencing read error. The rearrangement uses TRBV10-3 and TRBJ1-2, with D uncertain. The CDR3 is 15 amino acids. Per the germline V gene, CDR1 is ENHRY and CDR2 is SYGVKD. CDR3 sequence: CAISESKHERGGCTF. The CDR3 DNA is TGTGCCATCAGTGAGTCGAAACACGAAAGAGGTGGCTGCACCTTC.

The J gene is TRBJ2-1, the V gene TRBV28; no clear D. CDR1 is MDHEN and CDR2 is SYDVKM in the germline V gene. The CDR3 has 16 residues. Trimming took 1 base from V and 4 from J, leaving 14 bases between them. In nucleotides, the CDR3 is TGTGCCAGCAGTTTATTTCGACTGTTCGGATACAATGAGCAGTTCTTC. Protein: CASSLFRLFGYNEQFF. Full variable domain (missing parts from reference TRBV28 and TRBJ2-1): DVKVTQSSRYLVKRTGEKVFLECVQDMDHENMFWYRQDPGLGLRLIYFSYDVKMKEKGDIPEGYSVSREKKERFSLILESASTNQTSMYLCASSLFRLFGYNEQFFGPGTRLTVL.

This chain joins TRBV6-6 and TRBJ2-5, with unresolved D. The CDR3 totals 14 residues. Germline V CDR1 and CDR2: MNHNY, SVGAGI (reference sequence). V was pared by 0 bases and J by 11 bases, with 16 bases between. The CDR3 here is CASSYSYLGNEQYF. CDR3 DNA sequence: TGTGCCAGCAGTTACTCCTACCTAGGGAATGAGCAGTACTTC.